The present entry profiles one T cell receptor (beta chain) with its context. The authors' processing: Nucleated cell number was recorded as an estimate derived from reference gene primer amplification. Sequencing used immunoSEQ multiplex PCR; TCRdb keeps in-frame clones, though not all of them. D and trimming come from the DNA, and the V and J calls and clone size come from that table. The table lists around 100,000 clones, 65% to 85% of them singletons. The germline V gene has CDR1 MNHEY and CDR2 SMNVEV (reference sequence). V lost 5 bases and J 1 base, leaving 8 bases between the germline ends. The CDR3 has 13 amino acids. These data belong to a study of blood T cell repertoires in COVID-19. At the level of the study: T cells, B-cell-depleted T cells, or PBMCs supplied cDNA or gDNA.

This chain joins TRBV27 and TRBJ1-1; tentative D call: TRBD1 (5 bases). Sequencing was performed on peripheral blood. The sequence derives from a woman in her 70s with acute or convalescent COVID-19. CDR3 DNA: TGTGCCAGCAGTAGTACAGGGAACACTGAAGCTTTCTTT. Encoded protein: CASSSTGNTEAFF.